The T cell receptor (beta chain) under discussion was sequenced for a study of beta chain features in type 1 diabetes. Between the trimmed V and J ends, which lost 2 bases and 5 bases, there was a span of 12 bases. The germline CDR1 and CDR2 sequences are SGHTA and FQGNSA. CDR3 length: 14 residues. Expressed TCRB transcripts were sequenced after all isolated RNA was converted to cDNA. Produced via immunoSEQ multiplex PCR; TCRdb's table is partial and in-frame only. This repertoire shows fewer than 250,000 clones, 9.6% found once; its top ten account for about 0.037%. The chain joins TRBV7-2 to TRBJ2-5, with D tentatively TRBD1 (6 bases). The clonotype was recovered from a woman aged 18-29 years in good health. Sequenced material: naive CD4+ T cells from blood. The CDR3 protein is CASSLRGRGETQYF. CDR3 nucleotide sequence: TGTGCCAGCAGCTTACGGGGTAGGGGGGAGACCCAGTACTTC.